This TCR beta chain was observed in a study of cytomegalovirus exposure and HLA in healthy donors. The PCR used 60 Vbeta and 13 Jbeta primers. TCRdb's copy holds only in-frame clones and misses some; the assay was immunoSEQ multiplex PCR. The table lists 150,000 to 200,000 clones, approximately 70% of them singletons. Trimming removed 1 base from V and 0 bases from J, with 8 bases in between. Germline V lookup: CDR1 SGHRS, CDR2 YFSETQ. The CDR3 is 15 amino acids. The origin of this receptor is a woman aged 25 to 39 in good health and CMV-seronegative. The V call is TRBV5-1, the J call TRBJ1-5; D ambiguous. Sequenced material: PBMCs. The CDR3 loop reads CASSLRGVSNQPQHF. The CDR3 DNA follows: TGCGCCAGCAGCTTGCGCGGGGTTAGCAATCAGCCCCAGCATTTT.